The clone carrying this T cell receptor (beta chain) appeared a single time. What it binds is not known. Individual cDNA molecules were tagged with unique molecular identifiers, the study reported. A single record per CDR3 protein comes from TCRdb applying MiXCR to the 5' RACE reads. The table lists about 54,000 distinct CDR3 sequences, about 7.7% of them singletons. These data come from a study of early T cells in non-severe SARS-CoV-2 infection. Study in general: The sequenced material was bulk RNA from unsorted whole blood, and its chains were unpaired.

Findings of the study overall: Sequences matched to VDJdb favored anti-spike CD8 responses, while private and CD4 specificities were missed.

The CDR3 runs 18 residues. Trimming left V 2 bases short and J 2 bases short, with 19 bases between. CDR1 and CDR2 (germline): SGHTA, FQGNSA. This TCR derives from an adult who was a healthcare worker with PCR-confirmed SARS-CoV-2 infection or an uninfected control (not recorded which). The chain joins TRBV7-2 to TRBJ1-3, with D uncertain. Sequences were derived from whole blood, sampled at baseline. The CDR3 region is CASSLTGPGQRAGNTIYF. CDR3 in DNA: TGTGCCAGCAGCTTAACGGGCCCCGGGCAGCGGGCTGGAAACACCATATATTTT.